Here is one T cell receptor (beta chain) with its context. Its cognate antigen is unknown. This CDR3 region has 15 residues. V trimming: 8 bases; J trimming: 0 bases; junction bases outside the gene matches: 10. Germline values: CDR1 SGHDT, CDR2 YYEEEE. Assay used: immunoSEQ multiplex PCR; TCRdb lists only in-frame clones, some missing. The table records over a million clones, 96% of them present only once. This entry belongs to a study of shared clonotypes between healthy human individuals. The wider study: Every donor yielded three CD4 naive, three CD4 memory, two CD8 naive and one CD8 memory plate.

Study-level points and caveats: Across subsets, estimated richness was generally greater for naive than for memory populations.

Only Caucasian adults living in Nashville, Tennessee made up the donor group. The J gene is TRBJ1-2, the V gene TRBV5-6; 7 bases map to TRBD1. The sample taken for sequencing was naive CD4+ T cells sorted from blood. Subset denoted: CD45RA+ positively selected. The TCR originated in a man between 25 and 39 years old in good health. CDR3 amino acids: CASTGASRANYGYTF. CDR3 bases: TGTGCCAGTACAGGGGCTTCCCGGGCTAACTATGGCTACACCTTC.